These T cell receptor beta chains were read from a single sample in a study of T cells expressing NK-cell markers. For each CDR3 protein, TCRdb gives one entry from its re-call of the 5' RACE reads, without DNA. Its table records approximately 380,000 distinct CDR3 sequences. The sequencing input was blood T cells: a sorted CD56 or NKG2C T cell subset, CD4+ or CD8+ T cells, or bulk PBMC T cells (not recorded which). The receptors stem from a man aged 18-70 years in good health. Each CDR3 is given with its conserved first and last residue. Each record gives: V gene, J gene, CDR3 protein.

>TRBV6-5|TRBJ2-7
CASSYAGWTGDGEQYF
>TRBV11-2|TRBJ1-1
CASSFGGVGTEAFF
>TRBV20-1|TRBJ1-5
CSASPDRGRNQPQHF
>TRBV20-1|TRBJ2-5
CSAFSRTSGGRETQYF
>TRBV6-5|TRBJ2-2
CASSSPGGGAGELFF
>TRBV10-3|TRBJ1-4
CATSRGDTNEKLFF
>TRBV4-1|TRBJ2-1
CASSQDTATYNEQFF
>TRBV27|TRBJ1-3
CASSLRGGLRSGNTIYF
>TRBV7-2|TRBJ2-6
CASSFRLGPSGANVLTF
>TRBV29-1|TRBJ1-2
CSVEDFRGAYGYTF
>TRBV5-1|TRBJ2-7
CASRVSAQSYEQYF
>TRBV28|TRBJ2-1
CASSLSGAGELDEQFF
>TRBV7-2|TRBJ1-3
CASSLGTSTWNTIYF
>TRBV18|TRBJ2-3
CASSQNTGTDTQYF
>TRBV28|TRBJ2-4
CASRGAGVLHAKNIQYF
>TRBV20-1|TRBJ2-3
CSALVGSSADTQYF
>TRBV6-1|TRBJ2-2
CASSEASNVGWITGELFF
>TRBV7-9|TRBJ2-1
CASSGPGLDEQFF
>TRBV6-4|TRBJ1-6
CASSPPRTGDSPLHF
>TRBV5-1|TRBJ2-5
CASRRASGFGETQYF
>TRBV12-3/TRBV12-4|TRBJ2-3
CASGRGGNTDTQYF
>TRBV20-1|TRBJ1-6
CSAMVTGTNSPLHF
>TRBV2|TRBJ2-3
CASSALRQSLTDTQYF
>TRBV27|TRBJ2-3
CASSLLSGGDTQYF
>TRBV11-2|TRBJ2-5
CASTLNGPQETQYF
>TRBV3-1|TRBJ2-7
CASSQELMVGRGEQYF
>TRBV2|TRBJ1-1
CASKIGPDAEAFF
>TRBV15|TRBJ1-5
CATNNQGGNQPQHF
>TRBV18|TRBJ2-5
CASSPRTSQETQYF
>TRBV12-3/TRBV12-4|TRBJ1-1
CASSLSGQGRADFF
>TRBV12-3/TRBV12-4|TRBJ2-1
CASSFWVARQGEWEQFF
>TRBV20-1|TRBJ2-7
CSAQRTRMGRYEQYF
>TRBV29-1|TRBJ2-4
CSVELGLRAKNIQYF
>TRBV5-1|TRBJ2-4
CASSFQGATKNIQYF
>TRBV10-3|TRBJ2-1
CAISLTLAGDNEQFF
>TRBV6-2/TRBV6-3|TRBJ1-1
CASAWGGTEAFF
>TRBV2|TRBJ2-3
CASQLGSHLTDTQYF
>TRBV20-1|TRBJ2-1
CSARIKSSYNEQFF
>TRBV11-2|TRBJ2-5
CASSQGALGGLLETQYF
>TRBV5-1|TRBJ2-1
CASSLIRDSYNEQFF
>TRBV5-6|TRBJ1-6
CASSLWTGYFNSPLHF
>TRBV20-1|TRBJ2-1
CSAGARASNEQFF
>TRBV18|TRBJ1-3
CASSPSGSSGNTIYF
>TRBV20-1|TRBJ2-5
CSAAGSQETQYF
>TRBV6-1|TRBJ1-6
CASSVQSSSYNSPLHF
>TRBV12-3/TRBV12-4|TRBJ2-5
CASSFRRGGRKTQYF
>TRBV27|TRBJ2-7
CASTGFVGPSSYEQYF
>TRBV12-3/TRBV12-4|TRBJ2-2
CASSFPGGQAINTGELFF
>TRBV7-9|TRBJ2-7
CASVSMELDEQYF
>TRBV7-9|TRBJ1-4
CASSSWTGGNEKLFF
>TRBV18|TRBJ2-1
CASSRTGINEQFF
>TRBV28|TRBJ1-6
CASTPGQGGRNSPLHF
>TRBV9|TRBJ2-2
CASSSSTSPSTGELFF
>TRBV5-6|TRBJ2-1
CASSKTSGGENEQFF
>TRBV27|TRBJ1-3
CASSPSGRESGNTIYF